These 15 T cell receptor beta chains were sequenced from one sample in a study of T cells in localized non-small cell lung cancer. Method: immunoSEQ multiplex PCR; TCRdb's copy keeps in-frame clones and lacks some. The table includes approximately 32,000 clones, 82% detected once. This material consisted of peripheral blood, taken before any cancer treatment. The receptors come from a male donor at least 60 years old with stage III squamous cell lung carcinoma.

The chain carries TRBV25-1 and TRBJ1-1, with D tentatively TRBD1 (5 bases). V lost 4 bases to trimming and J lost 6 bases, with 15 bases between them. The CDR3 sequence is 14 residues long. Germline loops: CDR1 MGHDK, CDR2 SYGVNS. The CDR3 region is CASSAGLGSAEAFF. The CDR3 DNA reads as TGTGCCAGCAGTGCGGGACTGGGAAGCGCTGAAGCTTTCTTT.

The CDR3 DNA is TGTGCCAGCAGGGGGAGTAACCATAATCAGCCCCAGCATTTT. Protein: CASRGSNHNQPQHF. The chain combines TRBV6-1 with TRBJ1-5; no reliable D call. V lost 6 bases and J 4 bases, leaving 13 bases between the germline ends. CDR3 length: 14 residues. Looked up from germline, CDR1 is MNHNS and CDR2 is SASEGT.

The chain has TRBV7-8 and TRBJ1-2, with D tentatively TRBD1 (6 bases). CDR1 is SGHVS and CDR2 is FQNEAQ in the germline V gene. The CDR3 contains 13 residues. V was cut by 6 bases and J by 4 bases, with 12 bases left in between. The CDR3 DNA sequence: TGTGCCAGCAGTCAGGGGCCGCTCTATGGCTACACCTTC. The encoded protein is CASSQGPLYGYTF.

The chain recombines TRBV11-3 with TRBJ2-1, with D hard to call. V lost 0 bases to trimming and J lost 2 bases, with 8 bases between them. The germline V gene encodes CDR1 SGHNT and CDR2 YENEEA. CDR3 length equals 15 residues. For the CDR3, the DNA is TGTGCCAGCAGCTTAGATGGGGTAACCTACAATGAGCAGTTCTTC. Translation gives CASSLDGVTYNEQFF.

This clone was found once. The chain combines TRBV4-2 with TRBJ1-5; tentative D call: TRBD1 (5 bases). Germline V gene sequence: CDR1 LGHNA, CDR2 YNFKEQ. The CDR3 totals 15 residues. Trimming removed 5 bases at V and 0 bases at J, with 11 bases between. CDR3 coding DNA: TGTGCCAGCAGCGAGGGACCGTTTAGCAATCAGCCCCAGCATTTT. Its protein product is CASSEGPFSNQPQHF.

This chain connects TRBV2 to TRBJ2-2, with 10 bases aligning to TRBD1. This CDR3 contains 15 residues. V dropped 5 bases and J dropped 5; count of bases not matched to a gene: 5. Germline assignment: CDR1 SNHLY and CDR2 FYNNEI. The CDR3 here is CASSRQGARTGELFF. The CDR3 bases are TGTGCCAGCAGTCGACAGGGGGCGCGAACCGGGGAGCTGTTTTTT.

The J gene is TRBJ1-2, the V gene TRBV18; D unclear. V lost 2 bases to trimming and J lost 3 bases, with 10 bases between them. The CDR3 runs to 14 residues. Germline CDR1 reads KGHSH; CDR2 reads LQKENI. CDR3 region: CASSPKEEYYGYTF. The CDR3 DNA sequence: TGTGCCAGCTCACCAAAGGAGGAATACTATGGCTACACCTTC.

This clone was recorded once. The chain combines TRBV6-1 with TRBJ1-5; perhaps TRBD1 as D (5 bases). Germline-derived CDR1 and CDR2 are MNHNS and SASEGT. Trimming pared 5 bases from V and 3 bases from J, leaving 11 bases between. The CDR3 contains 14 residues. CDR3 loop: CASSRPGFNQPQHF. The CDR3 nucleotides read TGTGCCAGCAGTCGTCCAGGGTTCAATCAGCCCCAGCATTTT.

The chain uses TRBV2 and TRBJ1-1, with 8 bases fitting TRBD1. This CDR3 is 14 amino acids long. The V and J ends lost 3 bases and 5 bases, in that order; junction bases with no gene match: 5. CDR1 and CDR2 from the germline V gene are SNHLY and FYNNEI. The CDR3 DNA reads as TGTGCCAGCAGTGACCGCAGGACAGGGACTGAAGCTTTCTTT. Its protein product is CASSDRRTGTEAFF.

This chain connects TRBV5-8 to TRBJ2-3; 8 nucleotides align to TRBD2. V lost 0 bases, J lost 4 bases, and 4 bases stayed unmatched. The CDR3 totals 15 residues. CDR1 is SGHTS and CDR2 is YDEGEE in the germline V gene. CDR3 sequence: CASSLGAGVADTQYF. In DNA, the CDR3 is TGTGCCAGCAGCTTGGGAGCGGGAGTGGCAGATACGCAGTATTTT. The full variable domain, rest sourced from reference TRBV5-8 and TRBJ2-3, is EAGVTQSPTHLIKTRGQQATLRCSPISGHTSVYWYQQALGLGLQFLLWYDEGEERNRGNFPPRFSGRQFPNYSSELNVNALELEDSALYLCASSLGAGVADTQYFGPGTRLTVL.

This clone was seen more than once but under ten times. The J gene is TRBJ2-2, the V gene TRBV25-1; D is perhaps TRBD2 (6 bases). Germline V lookup: CDR1 MGHDK, CDR2 SYGVNS. V lost 7 bases, J lost 6 bases, and 12 bases lay in between. The CDR3 is made up of 13 amino acids. In DNA form, the CDR3 reads TGTGCCAGCACTAATCGGGGGTCCGGGGAGCTGTTTTTT. It is translated as CASTNRGSGELFF. Supplemented by reference TRBV25-1 and TRBJ2-2, the full variable domain reads EADIYQTPRYLVIGTGKKITLECSQTMGHDKMYWYQQDPGMELHLIHYSYGVNSTEKGDLSSESTVSRIRTEHFPLTLESARPSHTSQYLCASTNRGSGELFFGEGSRLTVL.

The gene calls are TRBV5-6 and TRBJ2-7, with TRBD2 as a possible D gene (5 bases). CDR1 and CDR2 (germline): SGHDT, YYEEEE. CDR3 length: 13 residues. Trimming removed 0 bases from V and 2 bases from J, with 6 bases in between. The CDR3 coding sequence is TGTGCCAGCAGCTTGGTACTAGCCTACGAGCAGTACTTC. Amino acids: CASSLVLAYEQYF.

The chain recombines TRBV18 with TRBJ2-3; D may correspond to TRBD1 or TRBD2 (5 bases each). Between the trimmed V and J ends, which lost 5 bases and 2 bases, there was a span of 23 bases. There are 18 residues in the CDR3. The germline V gene has CDR1 KGHSH and CDR2 LQKENI. The CDR3 spells CASSSRELTTSHTDTQYF. CDR3 nucleotides: TGTGCCAGCTCATCCAGGGAGTTGACTACCTCCCACACAGATACGCAGTATTTT.

The chain recombines TRBV5-1 with TRBJ2-1, with D possibly TRBD1 on 6 matching bases. The ends were cut back, 7 bases at V and 6 bases at J, with 14 bases in the middle. There are 13 residues in the CDR3. Germline lookup yields CDR1 SGHRS and CDR2 YFSETQ. CDR3 coding DNA: TGCGCCAGCGCCATCACAGGGCCCAATGAGCAGTTCTTC. It yields the protein CASAITGPNEQFF.

J is TRBJ1-1 and V is TRBV2; D is unclear. Germline values: CDR1 SNHLY, CDR2 FYNNEI. Trimming pared 4 bases from V and 1 base from J, leaving 4 bases between. The CDR3 consists of 12 residues. CDR3 nucleotides: TGTGCCAGCAGTGTTGGGAACACTGAAGCTTTCTTT. Translated: CASSVGNTEAFF.